This TCR beta chain stems from a study of beta chain features in type 1 diabetes (dated by TCRdb to 2016 to 2018). In terms of the full investigation: No differences in mean age, gender distribution, total cell number or subset yield were found between patients and healthy donors. Across all samples, some 99 million sorted cells were examined, and cell number per subset correlated strongly with RNA yield. The study compared TCRB repertoires of sorted circulating CD4+ T cell subsets between recently diagnosed type 1 diabetes patients and matched healthy donors. Whereas all 28 donors provided naive and central memory subsets, regulatory and stem cell-like memory subsets were isolated from just 8 patients and roughly eight healthy donors.

The entire amount of isolated RNA was reverse transcribed using the High Capacity cDNA Reverse Transcription Kit, so the sequenced TCRB transcripts were expressed ones. Naive, central memory and regulatory T cell samples underwent deep immunoSEQ sequencing, averaging about 3.57 million total reads per sample. Sorted cells were lysed in RLT buffer and RNA was extracted with DNase-treated RNeasy Micro or Mini kits, depending on cell number. To prevent cross-contamination, each cell subset was processed individually, whereas patient and healthy donor samples were processed jointly. The immunoSEQ multiplex PCR was used to amplify TCRB sequences from cDNA, yielding 87-bp fragments that span the CDR3 region. Amplicons were sequenced on the Illumina HiSeq platform. In the authors' own workflow: PCR bias was corrected computationally using synthetic template baselines, and reads within Hamming distance 2 were collapsed, with unmergeable singletons discarded. Reads were aligned against IMGT so that V, D and J genes, CDR3 length and insertions or deletions at six rearrangement sites could be assigned. Within each subset, clonotype counts were normalized to the number of sorted cells before true diversity and Gini coefficients were calculated with the tcR R package. The overlap coefficient, calculated on TCRB nucleotide sequences, was used to measure repertoire sharing. TCRdb carries this immuneACCESS record with in-frame sequences only. Its versions omit some clonotypes, under half of them owing to an unresolved V gene in the studies checked, with the rest unexplained. That table gives V, J and clone size, and the DNA gave D and trimming. The sample contains more than 300,000 clones, 9.3% of them found a single time. The leading ten clones occupy about 1% of the sample.

The CDR3, cysteine through phenylalanine, is 13 amino acids long. Left in the record is the CDR3 DNA by itself, 39 bases read in frame from the first base. CDR1 and CDR2 were assigned from the germline V gene as SGHDN and FVKESK. Germline trimming: 4 bases from V, 6 bases from J; junction bases outside gene matches: 5. Comments on this clone: Its antigen remains unidentified. Base qualities were left out, and no much larger clone turns up one base away.

A single peripheral blood draw of 90 to 150 mL on average was collected from each donor into heparinised tubes. A BD FACSAria II and a panel including CD45RO, CCR7, CD25, CD127, CD95 and CD27 were used to sort naive, central memory, regulatory and stem cell-like memory CD4+ T cells. Purity was above 95% for every sorted population. PBMCs were isolated right away by Lymphoprep density gradient centrifugation and were stained directly, without culture. To minimize batch effects, samples were stained and sorted in pairs, one healthy donor with one patient per experiment. Findings and caveats that apply to the study as a whole: Because cDNA was sequenced instead of genomic DNA, activated cells with high expression could be over-represented, although the groups did not differ in activation or CD3 levels. PCR may preferentially amplify shorter templates, but because patient and control samples were amplified and corrected together, any resulting skew would affect both groups equally. Because small numbers of individuals were included in the HLA sub-analyses, any influence of HLA type on TCRB rearrangement was left unresolved. Naive, central memory and regulatory TCRB repertoires appeared to be more similar among patients than among healthy donors. Fewer insertions and more nucleotide deletions at VDJ recombination sites were observed in patients with type 1 diabetes, implying thymic rearrangement abnormalities. In all four CD4+ subsets, TCRB CDR3 length was moderately but significantly shorter in type 1 diabetes patients.

The origin of this receptor is a man aged 25-45 years with type 1 diabetes. The sequence is built from TRBV14 and TRBJ1-2, and 7 junctional nucleotides match TRBD1. Sequencing was carried out using central memory CD4+ T cells from blood. The DNA reads TGTGCCAGCAGCCGTAGGACAGGAGATGGCTACACCTTC. The translation is CASSRRTGDGYTF.